The subject of this entry is one T cell receptor beta chain. Its antigen is unidentified. The data originate from a study of radiotherapy plus CTLA-4 blockade in lung cancer. Regarding the study as a whole: Some TCR clones had been derived from tumors. These clones expanded in peripheral blood after radiotherapy plus ipilimumab.

Using immunoSEQ multiplex PCR, the repertoire was profiled, and TCRdb retains in-frame clones only, with some absent. The sample has tens of thousands of clones; approximately 78% are singletons. The junction had 9 bases not matched to a gene; V was cut back by 7 bases and J by 5 bases. The CDR3 spans 17 residues. Germline CDR1 reads MDHEN; CDR2 reads SYDVKM. The receptor's source is a human donor with non-small cell lung cancer that progressed on radiotherapy plus ipilimumab. Specimen: peripheral blood, collected from a patient treated with radiotherapy plus ipilimumab. The genes are TRBV28 and TRBJ2-3; 16 nucleotides match TRBD2. This CDR3 is CASTPGLAGGRGDTQYF. The CDR3 nucleotides read TGTGCCAGCACCCCGGGACTAGCGGGAGGGCGTGGAGATACGCAGTATTTT.